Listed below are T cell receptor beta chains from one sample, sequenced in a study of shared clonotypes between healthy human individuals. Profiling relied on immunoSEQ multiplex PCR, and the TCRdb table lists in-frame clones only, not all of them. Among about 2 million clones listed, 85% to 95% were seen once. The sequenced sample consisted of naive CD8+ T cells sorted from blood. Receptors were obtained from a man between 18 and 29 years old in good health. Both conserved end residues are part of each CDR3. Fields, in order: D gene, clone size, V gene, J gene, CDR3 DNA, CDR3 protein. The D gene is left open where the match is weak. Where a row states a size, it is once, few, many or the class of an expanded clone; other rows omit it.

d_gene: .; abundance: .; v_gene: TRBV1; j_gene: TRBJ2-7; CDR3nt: TGCACCAGCAGATCACTAGCGGGAGTCTACGAGCAGTACTTC; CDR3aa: CTSRSLAGVYEQYF
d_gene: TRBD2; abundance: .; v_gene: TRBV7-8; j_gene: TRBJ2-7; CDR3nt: TGTGCCAGCAGCCCGACCGGGACTAGCGCCGACTACGAGCAGTACTTC; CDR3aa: CASSPTGTSADYEQYF
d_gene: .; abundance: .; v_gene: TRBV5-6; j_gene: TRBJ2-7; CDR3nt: TGTGCCAGCAGCCACTCGCTAAAGACCTCCTACGAGCAGTACTTC; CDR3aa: CASSHSLKTSYEQYF
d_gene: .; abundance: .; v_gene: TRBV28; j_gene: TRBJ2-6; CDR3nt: TGTGCCAGCAGTTCCGAGTTAGTTGGGGCCAACGTCCTGACTTTC; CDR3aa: CASSSELVGANVLTF
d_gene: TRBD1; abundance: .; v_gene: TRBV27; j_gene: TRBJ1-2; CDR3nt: TGTGCCAGCAAGCCCAGGGGGGATCGCGCCTACACCTTC; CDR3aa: CASKPRGDRAYTF
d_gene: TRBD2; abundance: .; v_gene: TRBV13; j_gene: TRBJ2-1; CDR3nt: TGTGCCAGCAGCTTAAGGACTAGTCAATACAATGAGCAGTTCTTC; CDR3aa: CASSLRTSQYNEQFF
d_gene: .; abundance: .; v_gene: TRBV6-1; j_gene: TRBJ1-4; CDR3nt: TGTGCCAGTCTCATCGGGACCGAAAAACTGTTTTTT; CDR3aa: CASLIGTEKLFF
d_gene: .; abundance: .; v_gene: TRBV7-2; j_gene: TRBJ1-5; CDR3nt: TGTGCCAGCAGCTTACTGACAGGTCATCAGCCCCAGCATTTT; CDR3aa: CASSLLTGHQPQHF
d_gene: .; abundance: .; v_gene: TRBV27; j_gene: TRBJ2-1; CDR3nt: TGTGCCAGCAGCCCTAATTACAATGAGCAGTTCTTC; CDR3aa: CASSPNYNEQFF
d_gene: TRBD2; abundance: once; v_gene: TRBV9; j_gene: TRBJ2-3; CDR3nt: TGTGCCAGCAGCGTAGCTAGCGGGGGGGCCTCAGATACGCAGTATTTT; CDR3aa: CASSVASGGASDTQYF
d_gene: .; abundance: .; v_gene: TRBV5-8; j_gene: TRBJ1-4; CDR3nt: TGTGCCAGCAGCTTGGGTGACAGTGCAACTAATGAAAAACTGTTTTTT; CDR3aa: CASSLGDSATNEKLFF
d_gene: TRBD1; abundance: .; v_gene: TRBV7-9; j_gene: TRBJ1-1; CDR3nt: TGTGCCAGCAGCCCTAGACAGGGTATGAACACTGAAGCTTTCTTT; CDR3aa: CASSPRQGMNTEAFF
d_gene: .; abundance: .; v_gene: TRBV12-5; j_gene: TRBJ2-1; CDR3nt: TGTGCTAGTGGTATGGACAGCTACAATGAGCAGTTCTTC; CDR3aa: CASGMDSYNEQFF
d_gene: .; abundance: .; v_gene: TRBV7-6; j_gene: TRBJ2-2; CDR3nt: TGTGCCAGCAGCTTTCTGGGCAAGACCACCGGGGAGCTGTTTTTT; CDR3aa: CASSFLGKTTGELFF
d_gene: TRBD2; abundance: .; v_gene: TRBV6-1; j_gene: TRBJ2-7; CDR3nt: TGTGCCAGCAGTGACACTAGCGGCTACTACGAGCAGTACTTC; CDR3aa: CASSDTSGYYEQYF
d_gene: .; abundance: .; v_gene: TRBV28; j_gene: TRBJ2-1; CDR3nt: TGTGCCGCCGGGGGCAGGGGAGCCTACAATGAGCAGTTCTTC; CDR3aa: CAAGGRGAYNEQFF
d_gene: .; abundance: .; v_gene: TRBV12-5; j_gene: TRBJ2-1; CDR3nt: TGTGCTAGTGGTCCTCATGGAGGGAGAAGGAATGAGCAGTTCTTC; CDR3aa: CASGPHGGRRNEQFF
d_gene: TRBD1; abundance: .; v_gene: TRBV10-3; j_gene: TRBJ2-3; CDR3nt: TGTGCCACTGATGAGGGGGCAAGCACAGATACGCAGTATTTT; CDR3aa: CATDEGASTDTQYF
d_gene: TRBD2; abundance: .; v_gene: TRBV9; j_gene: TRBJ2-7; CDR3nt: TGTGCCAGCAGCGTTGCGGGAGGGACCTACGAGCAGTACTTC; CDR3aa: CASSVAGGTYEQYF
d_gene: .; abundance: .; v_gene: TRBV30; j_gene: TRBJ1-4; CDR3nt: TGTGCCGGAACCCGGGACATCGAAACTAATGAAAAACTGTTTTTT; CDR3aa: CAGTRDIETNEKLFF
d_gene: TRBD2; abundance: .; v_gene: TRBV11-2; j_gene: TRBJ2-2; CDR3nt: TGTGCCAGCAGCGGGAGACTAGCGGGGGACGGGGAGCTGTTTTTT; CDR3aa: CASSGRLAGDGELFF
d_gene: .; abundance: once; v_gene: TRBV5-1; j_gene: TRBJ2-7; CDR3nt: TGCGCCAGCAGCTTGGCCGCAGGTAGGTACGAGCAGTACTTC; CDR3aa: CASSLAAGRYEQYF
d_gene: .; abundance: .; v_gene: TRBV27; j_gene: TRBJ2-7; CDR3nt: TGTGCCAGCAGTTTATCTTCGGGGGCCTACGAGCAGTACTTC; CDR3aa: CASSLSSGAYEQYF
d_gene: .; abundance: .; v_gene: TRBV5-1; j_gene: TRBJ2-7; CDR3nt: TGCGCCAGCAGCCCCCGCGGGACAGCCAGCTACGAGCAGTACTTC; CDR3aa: CASSPRGTASYEQYF
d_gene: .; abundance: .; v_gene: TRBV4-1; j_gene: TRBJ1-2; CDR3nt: TGCGCCAGCAGCCAAGAGACAGGAATCTATGGCTACACCTTC; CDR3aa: CASSQETGIYGYTF
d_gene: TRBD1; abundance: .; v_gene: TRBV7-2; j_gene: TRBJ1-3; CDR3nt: TGTGCCAGCAGCCCGCGTCCCGGGACAGGAGACTCTGGAAACACCATATATTTT; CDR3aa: CASSPRPGTGDSGNTIYF
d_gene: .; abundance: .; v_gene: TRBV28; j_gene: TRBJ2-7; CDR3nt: TGTGCCAGCAGTAGGGACGAGCAGTACTTC; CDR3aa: CASSRDEQYF
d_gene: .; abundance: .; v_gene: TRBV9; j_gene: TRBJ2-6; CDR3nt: TGTGCCAGCACCGAACAGGGGGCCAACGTCCTGACTTTC; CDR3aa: CASTEQGANVLTF
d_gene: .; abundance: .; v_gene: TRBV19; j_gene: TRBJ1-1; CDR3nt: TGTGCCAGTACGAGGGCAGGGACGGGCACTGAAGCTTTCTTT; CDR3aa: CASTRAGTGTEAFF
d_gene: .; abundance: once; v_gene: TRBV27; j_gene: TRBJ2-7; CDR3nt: TGTGCCAGCACCCCCGGGAGTTCCTACGAGCAGTACTTC; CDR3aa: CASTPGSSYEQYF
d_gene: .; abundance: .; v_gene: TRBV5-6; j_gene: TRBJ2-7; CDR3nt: TGTGCCAGCAGCCCGCCGGCAGGGGTGGTCGAGCAGTACTTC; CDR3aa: CASSPPAGVVEQYF